This T cell receptor (beta chain) was identified in a study of cytomegalovirus exposure and HLA in healthy donors. Study background: The Caucasian-associated ancestry cluster contained 81% of the roughly 400 genotyped donors.

Whereas donors were nominally healthy upon sampling, unrecorded immune exposures were probable. The CDR3 totals 12 residues. The germline V gene has CDR1 MNHEY and CDR2 SVGAGI. J was trimmed by 5 bases and V by 11 bases; bases with no gene match: 6. This PCR relied on a set of 60 Vbeta primers and 13 Jbeta primers. TCRdb keeps only in-frame clones here, not all; method: immunoSEQ multiplex PCR. The sample table includes about 140,000 clones. The source is a male donor in good health and CMV-seronegative. The rearrangement uses TRBV6-5 and TRBJ2-5, with TRBD1 matching 9 bases. Sequencing used PBMCs. CDR3 sequence: CAVETGGETQYF. The CDR3 bases are TGTGCCGTGGAGACAGGGGGGGAGACCCAGTACTTC.